The 14 T cell receptor beta chains below come from one sample, sequenced in a study of OX40 agonist ivuxolimab in advanced cancers. Profiled with immunoSEQ multiplex PCR; TCRdb holds only in-frame clones, not every one. This sample has around 69,000 clones, with around 89% found just once. Source: CD4+ or CD8+ T cells sorted from blood, taken in a trial of the OX40 agonist ivuxolimab. The receptors derive from an adult with an advanced solid tumor such as melanoma, head and neck, liver or kidney cancer.

The chain combines TRBV5-4 with TRBJ2-1, with D possibly being TRBD1 (5 bases). This CDR3 is 13 amino acids long. V lost 5 bases to trimming and J lost 6 bases, with 12 bases between them. Germline V gene sequence: CDR1 SGHNT, CDR2 YYREEE (reference sequence). CDR3 bases: TGTGCCAGCAGTCTTTGGGGCCCCAATGAGCAGTTCTTC. This sequence encodes CASSLWGPNEQFF.

The chain has TRBV7-3 and TRBJ1-1; D remains unclear. This CDR3 contains 15 residues. Trimming removed 5 bases at V and 1 base at J, with 14 bases between. CDR1 is SGHTA, CDR2 FQGTGA, per germline. The CDR3 DNA reads TGTGCCAGCAGCCCCTTGGACTTTGGGAACACTGAAGCTTTCTTT. Translation gives CASSPLDFGNTEAFF.

Only one count was recorded for this clone. The chain links TRBV11-3 to TRBJ2-3, with 9 bases matching TRBD2. The trim removed 4 bases at V and 6 bases at J, leaving 8 bases unmatched. Germline CDR1 SGHNT, CDR2 YENEEA. CDR3 length: 15 amino acids. CDR3 DNA sequence: TGTGCCAGCAGCTCCGGTGCGGGGGGGCTGGATACGCAGTATTTT. It specifies CASSSGAGGLDTQYF.

The rearrangement links TRBV7-9 to TRBJ2-1, with D unclear. V dropped 0 bases and J dropped 5 bases, with 5 bases sitting between them. The germline V gene has CDR1 SEHNR and CDR2 FQNEAQ (reference sequence). The CDR3 loop spans 13 amino acids. This chain's CDR3 is CASSLAGNNEQFF. CDR3 nucleotides: TGTGCCAGCAGCTTAGCAGGGAACAATGAGCAGTTCTTC.

This chain links TRBV9 with TRBJ2-2, with D unresolved. The CDR3 spans 13 residues. Germline V gives CDR1 SGDLS, CDR2 YYNGEE. The V and J ends lost 0 bases and 7 bases respectively, with 7 bases between them. The CDR3 DNA sequence: TGTGCCAGCAGCGTAGTCATGATCGGGGAGCTGTTTTTT. Translation gives CASSVVMIGELFF. The whole variable domain, remainder taken from reference TRBV9 and TRBJ2-2, is DSGVTQTPKHLITATGQRVTLRCSPRSGDLSVYWYQQSLDQGLQFLIQYYNGEERAKGNILERFSAQQFPDLHSELNLSSLELGDSALYFCASSVVMIGELFFGEGSRLTVL.

The table lists this clone with a few counts. This chain connects TRBV7-9 to TRBJ1-5; D is unclear. V shed 7 bases and J shed 5 bases, with 3 bases lying between them. The CDR3 length is 10 residues. Germline values: CDR1 SEHNR, CDR2 FQNEAQ (reference sequence). For the CDR3, the DNA is TGTGCCAGCAAAGATCAGCCCCAGCATTTT. Protein sequence: CASKDQPQHF.

This clone was seen more than once but under ten times. CDR3 in amino acids: CASSLDNDEAFF. The CDR3 bases are TGTGCCAGCAGCCTCGACAACGATGAAGCTTTCTTT. The chain couples TRBV4-2 to TRBJ1-1, with D uncertain. From germline, CDR1 is LGHNA and CDR2 YNFKEQ. V lost 4 bases and J 7 bases, leaving 10 bases between the germline ends. This CDR3 is built from 12 residues.

The chain recombines TRBV14 with TRBJ2-7, with 7 bases identical to TRBD1. CDR3 length equals 15 residues. Per germline, CDR1 SGHDN and CDR2 FVKESK. Trimming took 3 bases from V and 5 from J; bases not matched to a gene: 10. The CDR3 here is CASSHFTQGMHEQYF. CDR3 bases: TGTGCCAGCAGCCACTTCACACAGGGGATGCACGAGCAGTACTTC.

This clone appeared once. The J gene is TRBJ2-7, the V gene TRBV2; TRBD1 aligns across 8 bases. This CDR3 has 15 amino acids. The germline CDR1 and CDR2 sequences are SNHLY and FYNNEI. V lost 5 bases, J lost 0 bases, and 6 bases stayed unmatched. This CDR3 reads CASSRWTGNSYEQYF. The CDR3 DNA sequence: TGTGCCAGCAGTCGTTGGACAGGGAACTCCTACGAGCAGTACTTC.

The J gene is TRBJ2-1, the V gene TRBV6-5, with D possibly being TRBD1 or TRBD2 (5 bases each). CDR3 length equals 15 residues. Germline CDR1 and CDR2: MNHEY and SVGAGI. V was pared by 10 bases and J by 0 bases, with 16 bases between. CDR3 nucleotides: TGTGCCACCCAGGAACAGAGGGGCTCCTACAATGAGCAGTTCTTC. This sequence encodes CATQEQRGSYNEQFF.

The V gene is TRBV7-9, the J gene TRBJ2-1; the match to TRBD2 covers 8 bases. Germline lookup yields CDR1 SEHNR and CDR2 FQNEAQ (reference sequence). J gave up 3 bases and V 5 bases, and 12 bases lay outside the gene matches. The CDR3 is 17 amino acids. This chain's CDR3 is CASSQRAGGFYYNEQFF. The CDR3 region has the DNA TGTGCCAGCAGCCAGCGGGCGGGGGGCTTTTACTACAATGAGCAGTTCTTC. The full variable domain, rest sourced from reference TRBV7-9 and TRBJ2-1, is DTGVSQNPRHKITKRGQNVTFRCDPISEHNRLYWYRQTLGQGPEFLTYFQNEAQLEKSRLLSDRFSAERPKGSFSTLEIQRTEQGDSAMYLCASSQRAGGFYYNEQFFGPGTRLTVL.

The CDR3 region is CASSQGAAYNEQFF. Written as DNA, the CDR3 is TGCGCCAGCAGCCAAGGGGCAGCCTACAATGAGCAGTTCTTC. The chain links TRBV4-1 to TRBJ2-1, with no clear D. Per the germline V gene, CDR1 is MGHRA and CDR2 is YSYEKL. This CDR3 region has 14 residues. Between the trimmed V and J ends, which lost 1 base and 2 bases, there was a span of 6 bases.

Turning to this clone: This CDR3 is also generated by other DNA sequences in the sample. This chain connects TRBV19 to TRBJ2-3; 13 bases fit TRBD2. The CDR3 is 15 residues long. V trimming: 4 bases; J trimming: 4 bases; junction bases outside the gene matches: 2. CDR1 and CDR2 (germline): LNHDA, SQIVND (reference sequence). As DNA, the CDR3 is TGTGCCAGTAGTAGGACTAGCGGGAGCGCAGATACGCAGTATTTT. Protein product: CASSRTSGSADTQYF.

Written as DNA, the CDR3 is TGTGCCAGTAGTATAGGTAGCGGGGGGGAATTATACAATGAGCAGTTCTTC. It codes for CASSIGSGGELYNEQFF. The chain couples TRBV19 to TRBJ2-1; 11 bases agree with TRBD2. CDR3 length: 17 amino acids. Trimming removed 1 base from V and 4 bases from J; junction bases left unmatched: 6. CDR1 is LNHDA, CDR2 SQIVND, per germline (reference sequence).